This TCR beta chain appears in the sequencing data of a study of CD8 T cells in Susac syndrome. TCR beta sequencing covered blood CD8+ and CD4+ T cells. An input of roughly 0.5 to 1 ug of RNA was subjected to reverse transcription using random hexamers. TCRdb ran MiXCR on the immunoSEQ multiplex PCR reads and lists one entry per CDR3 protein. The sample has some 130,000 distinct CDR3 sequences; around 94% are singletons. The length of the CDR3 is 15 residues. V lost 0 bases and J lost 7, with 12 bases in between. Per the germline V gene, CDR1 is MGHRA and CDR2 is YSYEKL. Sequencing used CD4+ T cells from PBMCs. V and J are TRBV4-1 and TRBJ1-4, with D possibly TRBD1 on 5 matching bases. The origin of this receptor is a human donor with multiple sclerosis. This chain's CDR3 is CASSQDRRVFEKLFF. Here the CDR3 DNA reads TGCGCCAGCAGCCAAGATCGCAGGGTATTTGAAAAACTGTTTTTT.